This TCR beta chain was identified during a study of OX40 agonist ivuxolimab in advanced cancers. About the investigation overall: The costimulatory receptor OX40 (CD134) was targeted by ivuxolimab, a fully human IgG2 agonistic monoclonal antibody. Among the approximately 50 dose-escalation patients, about 20 had hepatocellular carcinoma, 15 or so melanoma, 9 renal cell carcinoma and 9 head and neck cancer. Patients were allowed to have had prior anti-PD-1, anti-PD-L1 or anti-CTLA-4 therapy, and around 37% of the dose-escalation patients had previously received checkpoint inhibitors. The purpose of peripheral TCRbeta sequencing was to test whether ivuxolimab changed TCR sequence diversity and led to clonal T-cell expansion. The monotherapy dose-escalation portion (N ≈ 56 patients) of the phase I ivuxolimab trial is reported in the paper. Partial responses occurred in three dose-escalation patients: two with cutaneous melanoma and one with hepatocellular carcinoma. A male proportion of 82.7% and a mean age of roughly 58 years, ranging from about 20 to 80, were recorded for the dose-escalation cohort. Intravenous ivuxolimab was administered to patients every 2 weeks at six dose levels: 0.01, 0.1, 0.3, 1.5, 3 and 10 mg/kg. The research as a whole found: In partial responders in the 0.1-3.0 mg/kg groups, normalized peripheral clonal expansion was found to be among the lowest, especially among CD8+ T cells. Low levels of normalized T-cell clonal expansion were also shown by some nonresponding patients. The antigen specificity of the clonally expanded peripheral T cells was not determined. At doses of 0.1 to 3.0 mg/kg, clonal expansion of both CD4+ and CD8+ T cells in blood was seen between baseline and week 6. On average, CD8+ T cells showed more expanded clones than CD4+ T cells after ivuxolimab.

This clone was detected only a few times. What antigen it recognizes has not been identified. No much larger clone exists at a distance of one base, and base qualities are not known. The trial excluded patients who had a history of autoimmune disease or were on systemic immunosuppression. Peripheral blood for TCR sequencing was collected from all dose cohorts at baseline, on cycle 4 day 1, and on cycle 7 day 1. The samples were drawn from a first-in-human, open-label, multicenter phase I dose-escalation trial of ivuxolimab. The trial enrolled adults with locally advanced or metastatic head and neck squamous cell, hepatocellular, melanoma or renal cell carcinoma. Before TCR sequencing, CD4+ T cells and CD8+ T cells were sorted from peripheral blood as separate populations. To sequence the TCRbeta CDR3 region, genomic DNA was isolated from the sorted cells. The immunoSEQ Assay was used for sequencing of TCRbeta CDR3 regions. Drawn from immuneACCESS, this table holds only the in-frame rearrangements with V and J called that TCRdb kept. Clones are partly lost; checked studies trace under half to an unresolved V gene and leave the rest unexplained. The sample yields around 23,000 clones; more than 85% were counted once. The ten largest clones take up around 25% of the sample.

Clipping removes 4 bases from V and 4 bases from J, with 4 as the unmatched junction base count. The CDR3 runs 15 amino acids, cysteine and phenylalanine included. Just CDR3 DNA is preserved here, 45 bases in frame from base 1. According to the germline V gene, CDR1 reads ENHRY and CDR2 reads SYGVKD. The source material was CD4+ or CD8+ T cells sorted from blood, sampled in a trial of the OX40 agonist ivuxolimab. The clonotype was recovered from an adult with an advanced solid tumor such as melanoma, head and neck, liver or kidney cancer. The chain employs TRBV10-3 and TRBJ2-1; 10 bases in between match TRBD2. The CDR3 in this case is CAISVNSGGYNEQFF. In nucleotides, the sequence is TGTGCCATCAGTGTGAATAGCGGGGGGTACAATGAGCAGTTCTTC.